This TCR beta chain stems from a study of early stage breast cancer tumors. Overall study context: Among approximately 12 ER+/PR+/HER2- tumors, eight were ductal, four lobular.

Germline CDR1 reads SGDLS; CDR2 reads YYNGEE. V was pared by 0 bases and J by 6 bases, with 9 bases between. The CDR3 has 14 residues. Sequencing was performed with immunoSEQ multiplex PCR; in TCRdb, only in-frame clones are kept and a portion is missing. There are roughly 30,000 clones in the sample; almost 85% occur only once, and 9.3% lies in the top ten. The V gene is TRBV9, the J gene TRBJ2-2; D unresolved. Sequencing was performed on blood. The sequence came from a person aged 45-60 years with breast cancer. This CDR3 reads CASSVATEAGELFF. CDR3 nucleotide sequence: TGTGCCAGCAGCGTAGCAACAGAGGCCGGGGAGCTGTTTTTT.